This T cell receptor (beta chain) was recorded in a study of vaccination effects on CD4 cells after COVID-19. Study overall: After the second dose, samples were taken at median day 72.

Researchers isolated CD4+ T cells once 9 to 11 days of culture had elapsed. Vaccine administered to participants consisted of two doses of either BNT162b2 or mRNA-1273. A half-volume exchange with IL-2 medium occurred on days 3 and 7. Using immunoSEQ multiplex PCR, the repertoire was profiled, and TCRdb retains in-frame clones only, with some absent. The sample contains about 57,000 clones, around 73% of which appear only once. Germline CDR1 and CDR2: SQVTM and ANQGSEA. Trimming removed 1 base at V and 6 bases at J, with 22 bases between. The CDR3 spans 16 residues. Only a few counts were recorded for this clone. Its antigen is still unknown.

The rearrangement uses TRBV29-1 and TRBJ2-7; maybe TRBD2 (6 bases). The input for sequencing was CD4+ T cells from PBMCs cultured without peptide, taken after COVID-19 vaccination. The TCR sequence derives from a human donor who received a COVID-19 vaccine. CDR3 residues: CSVEGGVAGRWGEQYF. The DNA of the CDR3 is TGCAGCGTTGAAGGCGGGGTGGCAGGCAGATGGGGCGAGCAGTACTTC.